The 28 T cell receptor beta chains reported below all come from one sample, sequenced in a study of T cells in Graves' hyperthyroidism and ophthalmopathy. TCR beta CDR3 regions were amplified from RNA transcripts. HTBI primers were employed in a first-round RT-PCR of the TCR CDR3. MiXCR was run by TCRdb on the multiplex PCR reads, yielding one entry per CDR3 protein. This sample has 750,000 to 950,000 distinct CDR3 sequences; approximately 40% occur once, and the top ten carry 8.9%. The sequenced sample was blood. The origin of the receptors is a young man with Graves' hyperthyroidism.

The sample holds many counts of this clonotype. The rearrangement links TRBV25-1 to TRBJ1-1; D is unresolved. Germline V gene sequence: CDR1 MGHDK, CDR2 SYGVNS. With 2 bases removed from V and 8 bases from J, the gap between germline ends came to 12 bases. CDR3 size: 13 residues. The chain's CDR3 is CASSEKNVGEAFF. The CDR3 DNA follows: TGTGCCAGCAGTGAAAAAAATGTAGGAGAAGCTTTCTTT.

This clonotype was seen just once. This rearrangement joins TRBV10-3 to TRBJ1-2; D is possibly TRBD1 (5 bases). Trimming cost V 2 bases and J 6 bases, with 7 bases left between them. The CDR3 covers 12 residues. The germline gives CDR1 ENHRY, CDR2 SYGVKD. In nucleotides, the CDR3 is TGTGCCATCAGTGAGCCACAGGATGGCTACACCTTC. This codes for CAISEPQDGYTF.

V and J are TRBV14 and TRBJ1-5, with D perhaps matching TRBD1 (6 bases). The CDR3 loop spans 11 amino acids. V dropped 6 bases and J dropped 14 bases, with 14 bases sitting between them. CDR1 SGHDN and CDR2 FVKESK come from the germline V gene. The CDR3 is CASRQGIHEHF. Written as DNA, the CDR3 is TGTGCCAGCAGACAGGGCATCCACGAGCATTTT.

This clonotype was seen ten or more times. The genes are TRBV7-2 and TRBJ1-3; 7 nucleotides line up with TRBD1. Germline CDR1 is SGHTA and CDR2 is FQGNSA. The CDR3 totals 14 residues. The V segment lost 5 bases and the J segment 1 base; nucleotides outside the gene matches: 2. The CDR3 region has the DNA TGTGCCAGCAGCCAGACAGGGTCTGGAAACACCATATATTTT. Residues: CASSQTGSGNTIYF.

This clonotype showed up many times. The chain carries TRBV7-8 and TRBJ2-2; a weak D match, TRBD2 (6 bases). The germline CDR1 and CDR2 sequences are SGHVS and FQNEAQ. The CDR3 runs 15 residues. The V gene lost 5 bases and the J gene lost 4 bases, with 14 bases spanning the gap. CDR3 sequence: CASSRSSGPTGELFF. The CDR3 DNA is TGTGCCAGCAGCCGAAGTAGCGGCCCCACCGGGGAGCTGTTTTTT. Supplemented by reference TRBV7-8 and TRBJ2-2, the full variable domain reads GAGVSQSPRYKVAKRGQDVALRCDPISGHVSLFWYQQALGQGPEFLTYFQNEAQLDKSGLPSDRFFAERPEGSVSTLKIQRTQQEDSAVYLCASSRSSGPTGELFFGEGSRLTVL.

V gene TRBV6-5 combines with J gene TRBJ1-2; TRBD1 is a possible D gene (6 bases). Between the trimmed V and J ends, which lost 0 bases and 5 bases, there was a span of 13 bases. Germline assignment: CDR1 MNHEY and CDR2 SVGAGI. This CDR3 region has 15 residues. CDR3 sequence: CASSYSGRGGYGYTF. The CDR3 DNA reads as TGTGCCAGCAGTTACTCGGGCAGGGGAGGGTATGGCTACACCTTC.

This clonotype was observed many times. The J gene is TRBJ1-2, the V gene TRBV5-4; a possible D gene is TRBD1 (5 bases). The germline CDR1 and CDR2 sequences are SGHNT and YYREEE (reference sequence). V dropped 5 bases and J dropped 8 bases, with 19 bases sitting between them. The CDR3 totals 14 residues. CDR3 loop: CASSRDGWAVGYTF. DNA of the CDR3: TGTGCCAGCAGTCGGGACGGGTGGGCCGTAGGCTACACCTTC.

This rearrangement joins TRBV9 to TRBJ2-5; TRBD2 aligns across 8 bases. The CDR3 is made up of 16 amino acids. J was trimmed by 0 bases and V by 0 bases; bases with no gene match: 4. CDR1 and CDR2 (germline): SGDLS, YYNGEE. CDR3 DNA: TGTGCCAGCAGCGTAGGGGGCGGGGGGCACCAAGAGACCCAGTACTTC. Protein product: CASSVGGGGHQETQYF.

The chain combines TRBV7-2 with TRBJ1-1; D remains ambiguous. CDR1 SGHTA and CDR2 FQGNSA come from the germline V gene. This CDR3 region has 15 residues. Trimming stripped 1 base from V and 0 bases from J, with 9 bases between. In DNA, the CDR3 is TGTGCCAGCAGCTTAGGGGAAACAATGAACACTGAAGCTTTCTTT. It is translated as CASSLGETMNTEAFF.

This clonotype showed up just a few times. DNA of the CDR3: TGTGCCAGCAAGATAGGGTTTAATGAAAAACTGTTTTTT. Translated: CASKIGFNEKLFF. V gene TRBV7-9 combines with J gene TRBJ1-4; D remains unclear. CDR3 length: 13 residues. Trimming left V 7 bases short and J 4 bases short, with 10 bases between. Germline lookup yields CDR1 SEHNR and CDR2 FQNEAQ (reference sequence).

This clonotype showed up many times. The chain uses TRBV9 and TRBJ1-1; unclear D gene. This CDR3 has 13 amino acids. Germline V lookup: CDR1 SGDLS, CDR2 YYNGEE. V lost 0 bases and J 8 bases, leaving 11 bases between the germline ends. CDR3 sequence (DNA): TGTGCCAGCAGCGTAGTCCCTGAGGGAGAAGCTTTCTTT. Its translation is CASSVVPEGEAFF.

This clonotype was observed a few times. This chain joins TRBV11-2 and TRBJ1-1; TRBD1 matches 8 bases. Germline trimming cut 1 base from V and 10 bases from J; bases unmatched to any gene: 8. Germline CDR1 SGHAT, CDR2 FQNNGV. CDR3 length: 14 residues. In DNA form, the CDR3 reads TGTGCCAGCAGCTTAGTAGGACCAGGACAGGGAGCTTTCTTT. This gives the protein CASSLVGPGQGAFF.

The V gene is TRBV10-3, the J gene TRBJ1-2, with D maybe TRBD1 (6 bases). CDR1 is ENHRY and CDR2 is SYGVKD in the germline V gene. Trimming stripped 6 bases from V and 5 bases from J, with 13 bases between. The CDR3 is 13 residues long. The CDR3 DNA sequence: TGTGCCATCAGGGAGGACAGTCGGTATGGCTACACCTTC. This codes for CAIREDSRYGYTF.

This clonotype was picked up a small number of times. The chain recombines TRBV4-1 with TRBJ2-5; D remains unclear. Trimming shortened V by 1 base and J by 3 bases, and 12 bases separated the two germline ends. The CDR3 is 15 amino acids. Germline values: CDR1 MGHRA, CDR2 YSYEKL. CDR3: CASSQGSTEKETQYF. In nucleotides, the CDR3 is TGCGCCAGCAGCCAAGGGAGTACAGAAAAAGAGACCCAGTACTTC.

In this sample, this clonotype turned up a few times. The J gene is TRBJ1-1, the V gene TRBV2, with 7 positions matching TRBD1. Losses at the gene ends were 5 bases for V and 7 bases for J; bases not matched to a gene: 13. CDR1 is SNHLY and CDR2 is FYNNEI in the germline V gene. The CDR3 has 15 amino acids. The DNA of the CDR3 is TGTGCCAGCAGTTACGCCAGGACAGGTTTCGGTGAAGCTTTCTTT. It encodes CASSYARTGFGEAFF.

This clonotype was detected only a few times. This may come from a read error, since a much larger clone is one base off. In this CDR3 the conserved last residue, phenylalanine or tryptophan, is missing, so a read error is likely. The V gene is TRBV19, the J gene TRBJ1-1; D ambiguous. The CDR3 loop spans 11 amino acids. Germline CDR1 is LNHDA and CDR2 is SQIVND (reference sequence). V lost 7 bases to trimming and J lost 5 bases, with 8 bases between them. CDR3 DNA: TGTGCCAGTAAGGCTGGGACTGAAGCTTTCGTT. This encodes CASKAGTEAFV.

This clonotype has a count of ten or more. The chain has TRBV6-4 and TRBJ2-6; a weak D match, TRBD2 (5 bases). Germline V gene lookup returns CDR1 MRHNA and CDR2 SNTAGT. V was shortened by 2 bases and J by 4 bases, with 9 bases between the two germline ends. CDR3 length: 15 residues. The CDR3, as DNA: TGTGCCAGCAGTGACGGGAGCTCAGGGGCCAACGTCCTGACTTTC. This gives the protein CASSDGSSGANVLTF.

As concerns this clonotype: One end of the junction does not line up with germline, which may come from a read error. This chain uses TRBV15 with TRBJ2-7; D might be TRBD1 (7 bases). The CDR3 has 15 amino acids. Germline V gene data show CDR1 as LNHNV and CDR2 as YYDKDF (reference sequence). CDR3 DNA: TGTGCCAGCAGCGCCCGACAGGGAGGACTAAACGAGCAGTACTTC. It specifies CASSARQGGLNEQYF.

The chain couples TRBV9 to TRBJ2-5; D is possibly TRBD1 (5 bases). Germline CDR1 and CDR2: SGDLS and YYNGEE. Trimming shortened V by 0 bases and J by 2 bases, and 8 bases separated the two germline ends. This CDR3 is built from 14 residues. The CDR3 DNA reads as TGTGCCAGCAGCGTAGAGGGGCCGCAAGAGACCCAGTACTTC. It translates to CASSVEGPQETQYF.

This chain joins TRBV5-1 and TRBJ2-3; perhaps TRBD2 as D (5 bases). The germline V gene has CDR1 SGHRS and CDR2 YFSETQ. The germline V and J ends were trimmed by 4 bases and 0 bases, with 15 bases remaining between them. The CDR3 totals 16 residues. The CDR3 DNA is TGCGCCAGCAGCCGCGGAGGTTCCTCCAGCACAGATACGCAGTATTTT. It translates to CASSRGGSSSTDTQYF.

The sample holds a few counts of this clonotype. This chain joins TRBV4-1 and TRBJ2-7, with D possibly being TRBD1 or TRBD2 (5 bases each). The length of the CDR3 is 12 residues. The V gene lost 0 bases and the J gene lost 6 bases, with 6 bases spanning the gap. The germline gives CDR1 MGHRA, CDR2 YSYEKL. This CDR3 is CASSQDGAEQYF. Here the CDR3 DNA reads TGCGCCAGCAGCCAAGACGGGGCCGAGCAGTACTTC.

This clonotype has at least ten counts. V usage is TRBV19 and J usage is TRBJ2-6; D unresolved. Germline lookup yields CDR1 LNHDA and CDR2 SQIVND (reference sequence). There are 14 residues in the CDR3. Trimming removed 7 bases from V and 0 bases from J, with 7 bases in between. The DNA for the CDR3 is TGTGCCAGTAAGGCAGCCTCTGGGGCCAACGTCCTGACTTTC. This encodes CASKAASGANVLTF.

J is TRBJ1-2 and V is TRBV25-1; 7 nucleotides match TRBD1. The CDR3 is 13 amino acids. Unmatched junction bases numbered 10, after V lost 8 bases and J lost 7 bases. Germline CDR1 is MGHDK and CDR2 is SYGVNS. The CDR3 DNA reads as TGTGCCAGCCCAACGACAGGGATTGGTGGCTACACCTTC. Translating it yields CASPTTGIGGYTF.

The table lists this clonotype with a few counts. The CDR3 is CASTLLGHRNQPQHF. Here the CDR3 DNA reads TGTGCCAGCACTTTACTAGGACACCGCAATCAGCCCCAGCATTTT. This chain links TRBV7-8 with TRBJ1-5; possibly TRBD1 for D (5 bases). The V and J ends lost 7 bases and 2 bases respectively, with 15 bases between them. The CDR3 covers 15 residues. The germline V gene encodes CDR1 SGHVS and CDR2 FQNEAQ.

This clonotype was seen at least ten times. The genes are TRBV7-9 and TRBJ2-6; TRBD1 matches 9 bases. The junction had 11 bases not matched to a gene; V was cut back by 5 bases and J by 0 bases. The germline V gene encodes CDR1 SEHNR and CDR2 FQNEAQ (reference sequence). The CDR3 is made up of 19 amino acids. This CDR3 reads CASSETPGQGYSGANVLTF. In DNA, the CDR3 is TGTGCCAGCAGCGAAACACCGGGACAGGGCTACTCTGGGGCCAACGTCCTGACTTTC. The full variable domain, in which reference TRBV7-9 and TRBJ2-6 provide the parts outside the CDR3, is DTGVSQNPRHKITKRGQNVTFRCDPISEHNRLYWYRQTLGQGPEFLTYFQNEAQLEKSRLLSDRFSAERPKGSFSTLEIQRTEQGDSAMYLCASSETPGQGYSGANVLTFGAGSRLTVL.

This clonotype turned up a few times. This rearrangement joins TRBV7-2 to TRBJ2-7, with a tentative D call TRBD2 (5 bases). CDR1 and CDR2 (germline): SGHTA, FQGNSA. Trimming pared 1 base from V and 5 bases from J, leaving 15 bases between. This CDR3 contains 15 residues. CDR3 sequence (DNA): TGTGCCAGCAGCTTAGGGCCCGCGGCGGGCGACGAGCAGTACTTC. It yields the protein CASSLGPAAGDEQYF.

V is TRBV9 and J is TRBJ2-3, with D hard to call. There are 15 residues in the CDR3. Germline V gene data show CDR1 as SGDLS and CDR2 as YYNGEE. Deletions cut 0 bases from V and 0 bases from J, with 8 bases between. CDR3 protein: CASSVGESSTDTQYF. CDR3 bases: TGTGCCAGCAGCGTAGGTGAATCTAGCACAGATACGCAGTATTTT.

V gene TRBV19 combines with J gene TRBJ1-5, with D unresolved. CDR1 and CDR2 from the germline V gene are LNHDA and SQIVND (reference sequence). V was shortened by 3 bases and J by 0 bases, with 9 bases between the two germline ends. The CDR3 spans 15 residues. The CDR3 spells CASSMARYSNQPQHF. CDR3 DNA sequence: TGTGCCAGTAGTATGGCGCGATATAGCAATCAGCCCCAGCATTTT.